The clone carrying this T cell receptor beta chain came up a few times. Its target is not known. The sample belongs to a study of T cell repertoires in cytomegalovirus infection. Study-level information: Epitope selection comprised recently identified HLA-C-restricted CMV epitopes and well-studied HLA-B-restricted CMV epitopes. It can be stated that public TCR beta signatures indicated CMV infection as well as a matching HLA type. Study-level points and caveats: Public TCR beta family frequency separated CMV-and-HLA carriers, including in an independent cohort. Dominating the ex vivo response were HLA-C-restricted CMV-specific TCR beta clonotypes.

J lost 9 bases, V lost 7 bases, and 14 bases had no gene match. Germline V gene sequence: CDR1 MNHNY, CDR2 SVGAGI (reference sequence). This CDR3 is 14 amino acids long. TCRdb called the reads again in MiXCR, with one record for every CDR3 protein. This sample has about a million distinct CDR3 sequences, with around 30% found just once. This sequence originates from a human donor in good health (CMV status not recorded). Some clones in this sample may be carry-over from other donors' samples. This sample comprised cultured CD8+ T cells from PBMCs, obtained from culture after CMV antigen stimulation. The chain combines TRBV6-6 with TRBJ1-2; 7 bases match TRBD1. The CDR3 region is CASIQQGQYGSYTF. The CDR3 coding sequence is TGTGCCAGCATACAACAGGGACAGTATGGTAGCTACACCTTC.